The clone carrying this T cell receptor beta chain was observed many times. The antigen is not known. A universal primer site and UMIs were added as TCR cDNA was made by 5'RACE template switching. One entry per CDR3 protein, called by TCRdb with MiXCR from the 5' RACE reads. The table lists 200,000 to 300,000 distinct CDR3 sequences, 6.5% to 7.5% of them singletons, with 0.8% to 1.2% in the top ten. This CDR3 comprises 13 residues. Trimming cost V 4 bases and J 2 bases; bases outside gene matches: 3. The germline gives CDR1 DFQATT, CDR2 SNEGSKA (reference sequence). The sample is drawn from a study of T cells after yellow fever vaccination. Study-level points and caveats: Peaking on day 5 versus 15, the secondary response was faster but weaker. Few clonotypes appeared in both CD4 and CD8 compartments. Primary-vaccination clones mostly resurfaced post-booster (approximately 96% CD4, about 87% CD8).

This clonotype was obtained from a man aged 25-45 years who received the YFV17D yellow fever vaccine. The chain is built from TRBV20-1 and TRBJ1-2; 8 bases align to TRBD1. This specimen was CD4+ T cells sorted from PBMCs, taken on the day of the yellow fever booster vaccination. The CDR3 sequence: CSAIGQGNYGYTF. CDR3 DNA sequence: TGCAGTGCTATCGGACAGGGCAACTATGGCTACACCTTC.